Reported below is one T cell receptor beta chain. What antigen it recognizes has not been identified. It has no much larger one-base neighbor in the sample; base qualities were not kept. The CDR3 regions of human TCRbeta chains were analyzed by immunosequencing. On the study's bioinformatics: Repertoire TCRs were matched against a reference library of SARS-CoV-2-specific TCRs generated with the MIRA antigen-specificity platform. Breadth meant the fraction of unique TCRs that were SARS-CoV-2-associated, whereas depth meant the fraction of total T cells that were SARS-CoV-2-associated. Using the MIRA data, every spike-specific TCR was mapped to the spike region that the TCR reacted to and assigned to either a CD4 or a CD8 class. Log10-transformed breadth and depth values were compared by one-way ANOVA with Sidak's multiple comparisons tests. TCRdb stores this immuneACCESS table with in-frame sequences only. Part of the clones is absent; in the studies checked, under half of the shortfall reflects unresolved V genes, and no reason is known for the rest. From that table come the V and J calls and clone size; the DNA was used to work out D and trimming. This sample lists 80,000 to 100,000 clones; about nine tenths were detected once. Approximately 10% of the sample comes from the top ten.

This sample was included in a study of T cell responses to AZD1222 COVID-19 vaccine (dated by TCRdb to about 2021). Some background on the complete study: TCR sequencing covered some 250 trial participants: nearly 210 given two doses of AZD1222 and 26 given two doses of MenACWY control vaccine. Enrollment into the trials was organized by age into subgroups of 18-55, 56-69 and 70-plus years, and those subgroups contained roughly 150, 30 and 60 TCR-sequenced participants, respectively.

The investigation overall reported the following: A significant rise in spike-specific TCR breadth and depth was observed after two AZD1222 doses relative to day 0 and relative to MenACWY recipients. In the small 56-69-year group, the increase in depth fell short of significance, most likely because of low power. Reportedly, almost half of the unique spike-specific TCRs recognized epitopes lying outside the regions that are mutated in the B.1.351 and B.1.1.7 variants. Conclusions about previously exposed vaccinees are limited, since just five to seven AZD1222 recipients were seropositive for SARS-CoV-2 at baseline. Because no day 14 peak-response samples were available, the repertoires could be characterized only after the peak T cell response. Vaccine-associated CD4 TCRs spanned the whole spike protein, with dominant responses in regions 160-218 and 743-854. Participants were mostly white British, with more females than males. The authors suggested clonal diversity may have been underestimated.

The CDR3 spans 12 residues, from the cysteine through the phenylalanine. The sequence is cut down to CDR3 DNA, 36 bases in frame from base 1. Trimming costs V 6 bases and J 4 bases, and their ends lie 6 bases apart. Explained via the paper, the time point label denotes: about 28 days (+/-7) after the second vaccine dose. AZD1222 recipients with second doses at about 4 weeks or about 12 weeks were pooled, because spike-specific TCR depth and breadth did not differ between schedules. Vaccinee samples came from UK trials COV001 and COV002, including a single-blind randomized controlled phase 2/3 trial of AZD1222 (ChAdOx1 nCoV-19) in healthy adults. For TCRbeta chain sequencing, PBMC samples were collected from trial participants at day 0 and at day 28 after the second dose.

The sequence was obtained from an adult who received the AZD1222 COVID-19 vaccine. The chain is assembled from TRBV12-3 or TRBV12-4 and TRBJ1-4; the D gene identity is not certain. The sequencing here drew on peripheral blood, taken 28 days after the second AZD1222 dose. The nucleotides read TGTGCCAGCAGGAGGATTAATGAAAAACTGTTTTTT. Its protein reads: CASRRINEKLFF.